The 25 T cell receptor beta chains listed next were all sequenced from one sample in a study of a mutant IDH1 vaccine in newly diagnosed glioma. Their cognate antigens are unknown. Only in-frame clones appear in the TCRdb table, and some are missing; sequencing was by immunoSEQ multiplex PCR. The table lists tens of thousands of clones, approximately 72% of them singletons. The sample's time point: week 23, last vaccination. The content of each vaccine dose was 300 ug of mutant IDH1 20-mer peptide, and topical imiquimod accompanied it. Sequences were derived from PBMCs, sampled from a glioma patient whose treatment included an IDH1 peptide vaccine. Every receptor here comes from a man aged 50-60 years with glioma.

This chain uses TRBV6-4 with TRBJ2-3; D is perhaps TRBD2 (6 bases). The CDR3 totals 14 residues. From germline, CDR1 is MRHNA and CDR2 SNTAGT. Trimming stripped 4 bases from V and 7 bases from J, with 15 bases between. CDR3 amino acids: CASSGEGEVNTQYF. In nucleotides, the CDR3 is TGTGCCAGCAGTGGAGAAGGGGAGGTGAATACGCAGTATTTT.

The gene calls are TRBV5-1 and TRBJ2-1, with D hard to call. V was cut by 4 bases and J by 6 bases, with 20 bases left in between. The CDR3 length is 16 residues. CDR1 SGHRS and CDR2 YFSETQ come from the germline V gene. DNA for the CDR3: TGCGCCAGCAGCCCGCGTTATAGTGACGGATTCAATGAGCAGTTCTTC. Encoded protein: CASSPRYSDGFNEQFF. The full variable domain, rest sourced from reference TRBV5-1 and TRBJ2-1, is KAGVTQTPRYLIKTRGQQVTLSCSPISGHRSVSWYQQTPGQGLQFLFEYFSETQRNKGNFPGRFSGRQFSNSRSEMNVSTLELGDSALYLCASSPRYSDGFNEQFFGPGTRLTVL.

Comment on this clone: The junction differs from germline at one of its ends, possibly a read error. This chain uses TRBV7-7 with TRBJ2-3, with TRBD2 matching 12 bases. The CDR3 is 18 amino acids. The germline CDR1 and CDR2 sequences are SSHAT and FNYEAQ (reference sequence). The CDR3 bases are TGTGCTAGCAGCCCAGGGTTCCTAGCGGGGGGGCTGCCAGATACGCAGTATTTT. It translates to CASSPGFLAGGLPDTQYF.

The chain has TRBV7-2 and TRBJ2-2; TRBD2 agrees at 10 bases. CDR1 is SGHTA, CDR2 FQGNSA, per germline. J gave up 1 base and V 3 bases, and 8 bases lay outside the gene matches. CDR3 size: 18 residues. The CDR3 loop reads CASSFQILAGVNTGELFF. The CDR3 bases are TGTGCCAGCAGCTTCCAAATTCTAGCGGGAGTGAACACCGGGGAGCTGTTTTTT.

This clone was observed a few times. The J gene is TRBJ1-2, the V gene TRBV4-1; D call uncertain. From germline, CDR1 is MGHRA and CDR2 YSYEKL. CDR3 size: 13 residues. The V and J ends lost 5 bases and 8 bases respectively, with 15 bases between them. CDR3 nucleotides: TGCGCCAGCAGCTCACTGGGGTTAGGAGGCTACACCTTC. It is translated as CASSSLGLGGYTF.

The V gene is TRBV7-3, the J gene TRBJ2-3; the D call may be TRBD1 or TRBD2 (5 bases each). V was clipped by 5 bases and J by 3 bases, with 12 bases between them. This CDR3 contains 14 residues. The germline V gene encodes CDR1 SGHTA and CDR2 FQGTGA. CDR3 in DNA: TGTGCCAGCAGCCCCGGGGCTAGTACAGATACGCAGTATTTT. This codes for CASSPGASTDTQYF.

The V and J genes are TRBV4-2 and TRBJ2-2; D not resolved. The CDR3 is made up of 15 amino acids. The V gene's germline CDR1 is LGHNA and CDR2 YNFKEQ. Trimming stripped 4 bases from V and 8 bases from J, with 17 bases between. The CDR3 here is CASSPLQDGEGELFF. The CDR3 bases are TGTGCCAGCAGCCCCCTGCAGGACGGAGAAGGGGAGCTGTTTTTT.

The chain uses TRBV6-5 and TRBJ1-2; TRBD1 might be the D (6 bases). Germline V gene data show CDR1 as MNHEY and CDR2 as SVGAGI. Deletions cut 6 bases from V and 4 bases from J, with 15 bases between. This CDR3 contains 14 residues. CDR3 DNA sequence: TGTGCCAGCAGACACACGGACAGCCGCTATGGCTACACCTTC. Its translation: CASRHTDSRYGYTF.

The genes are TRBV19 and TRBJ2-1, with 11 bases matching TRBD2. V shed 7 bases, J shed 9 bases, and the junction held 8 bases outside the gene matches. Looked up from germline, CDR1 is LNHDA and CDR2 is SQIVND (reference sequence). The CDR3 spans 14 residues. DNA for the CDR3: TGTGCCAGTACTTCTAGCGGGGGGCGGGCTGAGCAGTTCTTC. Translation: CASTSSGGRAEQFF.

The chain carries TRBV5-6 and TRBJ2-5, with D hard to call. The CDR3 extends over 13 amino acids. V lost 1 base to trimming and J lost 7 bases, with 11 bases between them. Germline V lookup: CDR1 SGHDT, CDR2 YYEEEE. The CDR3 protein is CASSLKGLGTQYF. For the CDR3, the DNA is TGTGCCAGCAGCTTGAAGGGCCTTGGGACCCAGTACTTC.

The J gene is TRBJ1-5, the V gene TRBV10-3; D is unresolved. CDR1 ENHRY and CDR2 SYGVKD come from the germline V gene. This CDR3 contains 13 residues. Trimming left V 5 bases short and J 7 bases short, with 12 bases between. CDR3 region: CAISSGAGQPQHF. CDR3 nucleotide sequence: TGTGCCATCAGTTCAGGTGCCGGCCAGCCCCAGCATTTT.

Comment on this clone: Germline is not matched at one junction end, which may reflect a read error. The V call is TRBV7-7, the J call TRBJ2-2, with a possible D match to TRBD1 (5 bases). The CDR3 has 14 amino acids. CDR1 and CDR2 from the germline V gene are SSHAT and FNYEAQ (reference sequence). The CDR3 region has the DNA TGTGCTAGCAGCTTAGGGGTCGTCACCGGGGAGCTGTTTTTT. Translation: CASSLGVVTGELFF.

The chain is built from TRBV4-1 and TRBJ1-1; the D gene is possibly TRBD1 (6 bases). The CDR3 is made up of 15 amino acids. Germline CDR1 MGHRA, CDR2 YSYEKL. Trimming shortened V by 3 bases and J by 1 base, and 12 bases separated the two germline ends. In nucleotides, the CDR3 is TGCGCCAGCAGCCACCAGGGGCCCGCGAACACTGAAGCTTTCTTT. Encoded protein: CASSHQGPANTEAFF.

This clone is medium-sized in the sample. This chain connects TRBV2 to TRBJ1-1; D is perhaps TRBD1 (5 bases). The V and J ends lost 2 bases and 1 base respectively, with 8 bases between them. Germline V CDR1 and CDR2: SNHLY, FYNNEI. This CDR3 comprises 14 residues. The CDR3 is CASSEWDANTEAFF. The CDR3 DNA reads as TGTGCCAGCAGTGAATGGGACGCGAACACTGAAGCTTTCTTT.

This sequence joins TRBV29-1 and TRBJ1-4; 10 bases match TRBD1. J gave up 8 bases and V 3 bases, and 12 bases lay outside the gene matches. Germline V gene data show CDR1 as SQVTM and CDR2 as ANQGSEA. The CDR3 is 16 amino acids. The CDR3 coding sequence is TGCAGCGTTGATGCGAGTGACAGGGGGCAAGGGGAAAAACTGTTTTTT. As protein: CSVDASDRGQGEKLFF.

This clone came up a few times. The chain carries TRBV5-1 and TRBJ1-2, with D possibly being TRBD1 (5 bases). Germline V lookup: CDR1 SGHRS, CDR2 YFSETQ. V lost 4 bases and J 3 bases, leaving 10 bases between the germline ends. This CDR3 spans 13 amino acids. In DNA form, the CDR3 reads TGCGCCAGCAGCCCGAGGGGTGACTATGGCTACACCTTC. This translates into CASSPRGDYGYTF.

The CDR3 is CASSADSRTYNEQFF. CDR3 DNA: TGCGCCAGCAGCGCGGACAGTAGAACCTACAATGAGCAGTTCTTC. The chain has TRBV5-1 and TRBJ2-1, with a weak D call TRBD1 (6 bases). Per germline, CDR1 SGHRS and CDR2 YFSETQ. Trimming took off 4 bases at V and 2 bases at J, with 13 bases between the two ends. CDR3 size: 15 residues.

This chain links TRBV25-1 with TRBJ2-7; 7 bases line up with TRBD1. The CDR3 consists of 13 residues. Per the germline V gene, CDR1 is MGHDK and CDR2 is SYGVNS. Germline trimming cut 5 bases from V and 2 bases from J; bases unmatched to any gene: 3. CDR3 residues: CASSSTGAYEQYF. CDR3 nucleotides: TGTGCCAGCAGTTCAACAGGGGCCTACGAGCAGTACTTC.

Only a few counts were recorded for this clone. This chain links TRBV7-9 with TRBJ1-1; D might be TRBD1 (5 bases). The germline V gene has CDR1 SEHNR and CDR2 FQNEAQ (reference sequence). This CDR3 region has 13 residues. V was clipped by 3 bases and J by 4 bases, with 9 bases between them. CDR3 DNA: TGTGCCAGCAGCTTTCGCGGGGCCACTGAAGCTTTCTTT. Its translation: CASSFRGATEAFF.

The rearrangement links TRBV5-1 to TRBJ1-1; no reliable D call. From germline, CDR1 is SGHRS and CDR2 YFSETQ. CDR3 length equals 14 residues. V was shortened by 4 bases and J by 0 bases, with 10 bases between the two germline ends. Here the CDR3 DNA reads TGCGCCAGCAGCAAGACCGATATGAACACTGAAGCTTTCTTT. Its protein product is CASSKTDMNTEAFF. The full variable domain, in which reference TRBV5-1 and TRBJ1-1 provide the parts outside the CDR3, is KAGVTQTPRYLIKTRGQQVTLSCSPISGHRSVSWYQQTPGQGLQFLFEYFSETQRNKGNFPGRFSGRQFSNSRSEMNVSTLELGDSALYLCASSKTDMNTEAFFGQGTRLTVV.

In DNA form, the CDR3 reads TGTGCCAGCAGCTTCGATGCAGACTACAATGAGCAGTTCTTC. It specifies CASSFDADYNEQFF. V is TRBV5-4 and J is TRBJ2-1; D gene unclear. Trimming removed 2 bases at V and 3 bases at J, with 9 bases between. In germline, CDR1 is SGHNT, CDR2 YYREEE (reference sequence). The CDR3 is 14 residues long.

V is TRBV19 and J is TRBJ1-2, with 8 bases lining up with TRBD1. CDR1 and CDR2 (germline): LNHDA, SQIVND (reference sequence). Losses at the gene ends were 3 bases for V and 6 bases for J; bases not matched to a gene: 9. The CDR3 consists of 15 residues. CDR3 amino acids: CASSMRGQGLDGYTF. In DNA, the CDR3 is TGTGCCAGTAGTATGAGAGGACAGGGTTTGGATGGCTACACCTTC.

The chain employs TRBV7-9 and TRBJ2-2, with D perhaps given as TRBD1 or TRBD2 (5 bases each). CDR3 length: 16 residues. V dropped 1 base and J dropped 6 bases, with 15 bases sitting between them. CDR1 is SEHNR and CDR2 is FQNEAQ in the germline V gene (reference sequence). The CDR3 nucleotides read TGTGCCAGCAGCTTAGGAGGGACCTACCGGGCCGGGGAGCTGTTTTTT. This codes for CASSLGGTYRAGELFF.

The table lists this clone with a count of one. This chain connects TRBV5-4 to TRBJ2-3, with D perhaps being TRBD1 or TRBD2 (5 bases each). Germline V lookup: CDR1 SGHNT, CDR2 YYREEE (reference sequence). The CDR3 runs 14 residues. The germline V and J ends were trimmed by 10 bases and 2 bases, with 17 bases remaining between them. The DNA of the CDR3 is TGTGCCGGGGTTGAAGGGGAGATCACAGATACGCAGTATTTT. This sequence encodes CAGVEGEITDTQYF.

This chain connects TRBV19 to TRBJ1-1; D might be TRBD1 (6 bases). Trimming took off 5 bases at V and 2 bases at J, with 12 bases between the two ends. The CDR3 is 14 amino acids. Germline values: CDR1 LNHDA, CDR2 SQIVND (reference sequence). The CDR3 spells CASSPGGGNTEAFF. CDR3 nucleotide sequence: TGTGCCAGTAGTCCGGGGGGCGGAAACACTGAAGCTTTCTTT.